One and the same sample provided the 30 T cell receptor beta chains below, sequenced in a study of a mutant IDH1 vaccine in newly diagnosed glioma. No antigen is known for these receptors. Profiling relied on immunoSEQ multiplex PCR, and the TCRdb table lists in-frame clones only, not all of them. Of around 58,000 clones in the sample, 80% to 85% were seen once. Sample time point: week 5, during vaccination. The vaccine gave 300 ug of a 20-mer mutant IDH1 peptide subcutaneously per dose. The sequences come from PBMCs, collected from a glioma patient whose treatment included an IDH1 peptide vaccine. The receptors stem from a man between 25 and 39 years old with glioma.

The CDR3 loop is CASSLAGGGGRNEQYF. The CDR3 bases are TGTGCCAGCAGCTTAGCGGGAGGCGGGGGGCGGAACGAGCAGTACTTC. The V and J genes are TRBV7-9 and TRBJ2-5; 8 nucleotides align to TRBD2. The J call may be faulty, since TRBJ2-7 better matches the DNA end. Germline values: CDR1 SEHNR, CDR2 FQNEAQ (reference sequence). The CDR3 length is 16 residues.

The chain uses TRBV6-6 and TRBJ2-5, with D perhaps matching TRBD1 or TRBD2 (7 bases each). This CDR3 is 13 amino acids long. V gave up 7 bases and J gave up 4 bases, with 13 bases separating them. CDR1 is MNHNY, CDR2 SVGAGI, per germline (reference sequence). The CDR3: CASMGRGRETQYF. CDR3 nucleotides: TGTGCCAGCATGGGGAGGGGGCGAGAGACCCAGTACTTC.

CDR3 DNA sequence: TGTGCCAGCAGTGAAAATAGACAGGGGGGCTATGGCTACACCTTC. Protein: CASSENRQGGYGYTF. The chain recombines TRBV6-1 with TRBJ1-2; 9 bases line up with TRBD1. The trim removed 2 bases at V and 4 bases at J, leaving 5 bases unmatched. The CDR3 runs 15 residues. Per the germline V gene, CDR1 is MNHNS and CDR2 is SASEGT.

This clone came up a few times. The chain couples TRBV6-1 to TRBJ2-3; no clear D gene. The V end was cut by 6 bases, the J end by 4 bases, with 8 bases between. CDR3 length: 12 amino acids. Germline-derived CDR1 and CDR2 are MNHNS and SASEGT. The CDR3 DNA is TGTGCCAGCAGATACACCCCAGATACGCAGTATTTT. Translation gives CASRYTPDTQYF.

The chain links TRBV6-1 to TRBJ1-1; D is unclear. Trimming took off 5 bases at V and 4 bases at J, with 11 bases between the two ends. The germline V gene has CDR1 MNHNS and CDR2 SASEGT. The CDR3 runs to 13 residues. CDR3 in DNA: TGTGCCAGCAGTATGAACCTGGGCACTGAAGCTTTCTTT. This translates into CASSMNLGTEAFF.

The rearrangement joins TRBV15 to TRBJ2-1, with TRBD1 matching 7 bases. J gave up 4 bases and V 2 bases, and 5 bases lay outside the gene matches. CDR3 length equals 15 residues. Germline CDR1 LNHNV, CDR2 YYDKDF (reference sequence). The CDR3 DNA reads TGTGCCACCAGCAGAAAGGGGACAGATTACAATGAGCAGTTCTTC. This gives the protein CATSRKGTDYNEQFF.

This clone was counted a few times. This chain links TRBV6-5 with TRBJ1-1; D is undetermined. This CDR3 contains 14 residues. Trimming took off 2 bases at V and 4 bases at J, with 11 bases between the two ends. From germline, CDR1 is MNHEY and CDR2 SVGAGI. This chain's CDR3 is CASSYNVLSTEAFF. CDR3 DNA sequence: TGTGCCAGCAGTTACAACGTCCTTAGCACTGAAGCTTTCTTT.

The V gene is TRBV9, the J gene TRBJ1-3; tentative D call: TRBD1 (5 bases). Trimming shortened V by 1 base and J by 2 bases, and 7 bases separated the two germline ends. Per germline, CDR1 SGDLS and CDR2 YYNGEE. The length of the CDR3 is 14 residues. As DNA, the CDR3 is TGTGCCAGCAGCGTACAGGGACCTGGAAACACCATATATTTT. Encoded protein: CASSVQGPGNTIYF.

About this clone: The sample holds other DNA sequences that translate to the same CDR3. The gene calls are TRBV9 and TRBJ1-2; D is unresolved. Germline values: CDR1 SGDLS, CDR2 YYNGEE. Trimming stripped 2 bases from V and 2 bases from J, with 7 bases between. This CDR3 region has 13 residues. CDR3 sequence: CASSVSGNYGYTF. Here the CDR3 DNA reads TGTGCCAGCAGCGTTTCGGGAAACTATGGCTACACCTTC. The variable domain in full, completed from reference TRBV9 and TRBJ1-2, reads DSGVTQTPKHLITATGQRVTLRCSPRSGDLSVYWYQQSLDQGLQFLIQYYNGEERAKGNILERFSAQQFPDLHSELNLSSLELGDSALYFCASSVSGNYGYTFGSGTRLTVV.

The CDR3 loop reads CASSGGQGNQPQHF. As DNA, the CDR3 is TGTGCCAGCAGTGGGGGACAGGGAAATCAGCCCCAGCATTTT. V and J are TRBV2 and TRBJ1-5, with TRBD1 matching 9 bases. Germline V gives CDR1 SNHLY, CDR2 FYNNEI. The CDR3 has 14 amino acids. J was trimmed by 4 bases and V by 4 bases; bases with no gene match: 2.

CDR3 DNA: TGTGCCAGCTCACCACTCGAGGTTGAAGCTTTCTTT. Protein sequence: CASSPLEVEAFF. The chain links TRBV18 to TRBJ1-1; D ambiguous. Trimming cost V 1 base and J 7 bases, with 7 bases left between them. The CDR3 covers 12 residues. From germline, CDR1 is KGHSH and CDR2 LQKENI.

The chain links TRBV10-3 to TRBJ2-7; D unresolved. With 4 bases removed from V and 3 bases from J, the gap between germline ends came to 10 bases. This CDR3 comprises 13 residues. The germline V gene has CDR1 ENHRY and CDR2 SYGVKD. The CDR3 here is CAISASTNYEQYF. CDR3 sequence (DNA): TGTGCCATCAGTGCGAGCACGAACTACGAGCAGTACTTC.

This clone was found a few times. This chain uses TRBV29-1 with TRBJ1-1; the D gene is possibly TRBD1 (6 bases). Per germline, CDR1 SQVTM and CDR2 ANQGSEA. CDR3 length: 12 residues. V lost 7 bases and J 1 base, leaving 10 bases between the germline ends. CDR3 DNA: TGCAGCGCGGGACAAGCGAACACTGAAGCTTTCTTT. Amino acid sequence: CSAGQANTEAFF.

The chain's CDR3 is CASSPKQGARNTEAFF. The CDR3 DNA follows: TGCGCCAGCAGCCCCAAACAGGGGGCGAGGAACACTGAAGCTTTCTTT. The chain has TRBV5-1 and TRBJ1-1; 9 nucleotides match TRBD1. V lost 4 bases, J lost 1 base, and 8 bases stayed unmatched. Germline lookup yields CDR1 SGHRS and CDR2 YFSETQ. CDR3 length: 16 amino acids.

The CDR3 DNA reads TGCGCCAGCGGTAAAGGACAGGGTCAATACTATGAGCAGTTCTTC. Amino acids: CASGKGQGQYYEQFF. V and J are TRBV4-1 and TRBJ2-1; 8 nucleotides line up with TRBD1. With 8 bases clipped from V and 8 bases from J, the junction kept 14 bases outside the gene matches. CDR1 and CDR2 from the germline V gene are MGHRA and YSYEKL. This CDR3 spans 15 amino acids.

The V gene is TRBV14, the J gene TRBJ2-3, with a possible D match to TRBD1 (5 bases). The germline V gene encodes CDR1 SGHDN and CDR2 FVKESK. V was pared by 0 bases and J by 6 bases, with 16 bases between. This CDR3 has 16 residues. CDR3 nucleotides: TGTGCCAGCAGCCAAGATGCGGCCAGGGCGTTGGATACGCAGTATTTT. This codes for CASSQDAARALDTQYF.

This clone is a singleton in its sample. This rearrangement joins TRBV6-6 to TRBJ2-7; unclear D gene. The CDR3 spans 12 residues. The V and J ends lost 2 bases and 4 bases respectively, with 6 bases between them. Germline values: CDR1 MNHNY, CDR2 SVGAGI (reference sequence). The CDR3 nucleotides read TGTGCCAGCAGTTACGGTAGATACGAGCAGTACTTC. Translating it yields CASSYGRYEQYF.

The chain joins TRBV5-1 to TRBJ1-1; 8 bases are shared with TRBD1. From germline, CDR1 is SGHRS and CDR2 YFSETQ. The CDR3 contains 14 residues. J was trimmed by 5 bases and V by 2 bases; bases with no gene match: 5. The CDR3 DNA is TGCGCCAGCAGCTTTAGCAGGGGGCAAACTGAAGCTTTCTTT. Protein: CASSFSRGQTEAFF.

V usage is TRBV7-9 and J usage is TRBJ1-5, with 8 bases that match TRBD1. The germline gives CDR1 SEHNR, CDR2 FQNEAQ (reference sequence). The CDR3 is 13 amino acids. J lost 5 bases, V lost 5 bases, and 2 bases had no gene match. The CDR3 DNA is TGTGCCAGCAGCCCGACAGGGGATCAGCCCCAGCATTTT. It is translated as CASSPTGDQPQHF.

V usage is TRBV6-1 and J usage is TRBJ2-2; D perhaps matches TRBD1 (5 bases). Between the trimmed V and J ends, which lost 2 bases and 4 bases, there was a span of 5 bases. Germline V lookup: CDR1 MNHNS, CDR2 SASEGT. This CDR3 region has 13 residues. The CDR3 reads CASSEQGTGELFF. In DNA form, the CDR3 reads TGTGCCAGCAGTGAACAGGGCACCGGGGAGCTGTTTTTT.

J is TRBJ1-2 and V is TRBV27; D is uncertain. This CDR3 spans 13 amino acids. CDR1 MNHEY and CDR2 SMNVEV come from the germline V gene (reference sequence). V lost 6 bases, J lost 4 bases, and 12 bases lay in between. Written as DNA, the CDR3 is TGTGCCAGCAGGGACGGGAATTCCTATGGCTACACCTTC. As protein: CASRDGNSYGYTF.

Written as DNA, the CDR3 is TGCGCCAGCAGCTTGAGTCCCGGGACTAGCACCAACGAGCAGTACTTC. It yields the protein CASSLSPGTSTNEQYF. The rearrangement links TRBV5-1 to TRBJ2-5; 9 bases agree with TRBD2. The DNA end favors TRBJ2-7, so the J call may be wrong. CDR3 length: 16 residues. In germline, CDR1 is SGHRS, CDR2 YFSETQ.

The V and J genes are TRBV27 and TRBJ1-6, with D tentatively TRBD1 (5 bases). V lost 4 bases and J lost 7, with 14 bases in between. This CDR3 is 15 amino acids long. Germline CDR1 reads MNHEY; CDR2 reads SMNVEV (reference sequence). The CDR3 loop is CASSSRRGLNSPLHF. For the CDR3, the DNA is TGTGCCAGCAGTTCCCGCCGGGGGTTAAATTCACCCCTCCACTTT.

The chain combines TRBV18 with TRBJ2-7; 7 bases match TRBD2. V shed 5 bases and J 5 bases; nucleotides not matched to a gene: 12. The CDR3 is 15 amino acids. Germline CDR1 KGHSH, CDR2 LQKENI. The CDR3 region is CASSTDQGGVDEQYF. The CDR3 DNA reads TGTGCCAGCTCAACGGACCAGGGAGGGGTGGACGAGCAGTACTTC.

The gene calls are TRBV28 and TRBJ1-2, with 8 bases aligning to TRBD1. Unmatched junction bases numbered 6, after V lost 7 bases and J lost 5 bases. This CDR3 spans 13 amino acids. Germline V CDR1 and CDR2: MDHEN, SYDVKM. The CDR3 here is CASTSTGDYGYTF. The CDR3 DNA follows: TGTGCCAGCACTTCGACAGGGGATTATGGCTACACCTTC.

This clone is a singleton in its sample. The chain has TRBV30 and TRBJ2-7; D ambiguous. The CDR3 extends over 13 amino acids. Germline CDR1 GTSNPN, CDR2 SVGIG (reference sequence). V lost 5 bases and J lost 2, with 13 bases in between. CDR3 protein: CAWQPATPYEQYF. Written as DNA, the CDR3 is TGTGCCTGGCAGCCCGCCACCCCCTACGAGCAGTACTTC. The whole variable domain, remainder taken from reference TRBV30 and TRBJ2-7, is SQTIHQWPATLVQPVGSPLSLECTVEGTSNPNLYWYRQAAGRGLQLLFYSVGIGQISSEVPQNLSASRPQDRQFILSSKKLLLSDSGFYLCAWQPATPYEQYFGPGTRLTVT.

The CDR3 loop reads CASSQDPGSHQPQHF. CDR3 nucleotide sequence: TGTGCCAGCAGCCAAGATCCAGGGAGTCATCAGCCCCAGCATTTT. V and J are TRBV4-2 and TRBJ1-5; weak D call: TRBD1 (5 bases). V gave up 0 bases and J gave up 5 bases, with 11 bases separating them. The CDR3 consists of 15 residues. The germline V gene has CDR1 LGHNA and CDR2 YNFKEQ.

The rearrangement links TRBV7-2 to TRBJ1-4, with D possibly being TRBD1 (5 bases). In germline, CDR1 is SGHTA, CDR2 FQGNSA. The CDR3 covers 15 residues. With 5 bases removed from V and 5 bases from J, the gap between germline ends came to 15 bases. The CDR3 DNA sequence: TGTGCCAGCAGCCCGAGACAGACCACGAATGAAAAACTGTTTTTT. Its translation is CASSPRQTTNEKLFF.

The chain recombines TRBV27 with TRBJ1-1; D gene unclear. The germline V and J ends were trimmed by 2 bases and 0 bases, with 10 bases remaining between them. The germline V gene encodes CDR1 MNHEY and CDR2 SMNVEV (reference sequence). The CDR3 totals 15 residues. CDR3 amino acids: CASSLRPLMNTEAFF. The CDR3 DNA reads TGTGCCAGCAGTTTAAGGCCCCTAATGAACACTGAAGCTTTCTTT.

The chain links TRBV4-2 to TRBJ2-7; D gene ambiguous. The V and J ends lost 0 bases and 2 bases respectively, with 8 bases between them. The CDR3 spans 14 residues. Germline values: CDR1 LGHNA, CDR2 YNFKEQ. The CDR3 loop reads CASSQERQTYEQYF. CDR3 sequence (DNA): TGTGCCAGCAGCCAAGAGCGGCAGACCTACGAGCAGTACTTC.